This TCR beta chain was captured by sequencing in a study of OX40 agonist ivuxolimab in advanced cancers. Study in general: The dose of intravenous ivuxolimab that patients received every 2 weeks ranged from 0.01 to 10 mg/kg. Overall study findings and caveats: Among T cells, CD8+ cells averaged more expanded clones than CD4+ cells. At 0.1 to 3.0 mg/kg and by week 6, clonal expansion occurred in CD4+ and CD8+ blood T cells.

Generated by immunoSEQ multiplex PCR, the TCRdb table keeps only in-frame clones and is missing some. The sample shows roughly 8,000 clones, approximately 85% of them seen only once. J gave up 4 bases and V 0 bases, and 3 bases lay outside the gene matches. The length of the CDR3 is 15 residues. CDR1 and CDR2 from the germline V gene are SGHAT and FQNNGV. In regard to this clone: As yet, its antigen is unknown.

The chain carries TRBV11-2 and TRBJ1-5; 7 positions agree with TRBD1. The sample here was CD4+ or CD8+ T cells sorted from blood, taken in a trial of the OX40 agonist ivuxolimab. The origin of this receptor is an adult with an advanced solid tumor such as melanoma, head and neck, liver or kidney cancer. The CDR3 protein is CASSLEGQDNQPQHF. As DNA, the CDR3 is TGTGCCAGCAGCTTAGAAGGACAGGATAATCAGCCCCAGCATTTT.